A selection of T cell receptor beta chains follows, all from one sample in a study of identical twins. TCRdb called the 5' RACE reads again in MiXCR, with one record for every CDR3 protein. Of around 960,000 distinct CDR3 sequences listed, 9% to 15% are singletons. This sample was shared with a second study, whose subject was yellow fever vaccine responses in identical twins.

Sequencing was performed on PBMCs. The source of these receptors is a woman under 30 in good health. Each CDR3 is given with its conserved first and last residue. Each record gives: V gene, D gene, clone size, J gene, CDR3 protein, CDR3 DNA. The D gene is left open where the match is weak. Some rows have no size entry. The others give once, few or many, or a class for an expanded clone.

v_gene: TRBV24-1; d_gene: TRBD2; abundance: few; j_gene: TRBJ2-3; CDR3aa: CATSEPGSGGKDTQYF; CDR3nt: TGTGCCACCAGTGAACCTGGCAGCGGGGGGAAAGATACGCAGTATTTT
v_gene: TRBV6-2/TRBV6-3; d_gene: -; abundance: many; j_gene: TRBJ1-1; CDR3aa: CASTAGQRREAFF; CDR3nt: TGTGCCAGCACCGCCGGACAGCGCCGTGAAGCTTTCTTT
v_gene: TRBV2; d_gene: -; abundance: few; j_gene: TRBJ2-1; CDR3aa: CASSDSLRSGGYNEQFF; CDR3nt: TGTGCCAGCAGTGATTCCTTAAGGAGCGGAGGATACAATGAGCAGTTCTTC
v_gene: TRBV11-2; d_gene: -; abundance: -; j_gene: TRBJ2-1; CDR3aa: CASSLDVSLNEQFF; CDR3nt: TGTGCCAGCAGCTTAGATGTCAGCCTCAATGAGCAGTTCTTC
v_gene: TRBV14; d_gene: -; abundance: -; j_gene: TRBJ2-7; CDR3aa: CASSQLAPTYEQHF; CDR3nt: TGTGCCAGCAGCCAGCTAGCGCCAACCTACGAGCAGCACTTC
v_gene: TRBV11-1; d_gene: TRBD2; abundance: -; j_gene: TRBJ2-4; CDR3aa: CASSQPTSGRAVENIQYF; CDR3nt: TGTGCCAGCAGCCAACCGACTAGCGGGAGGGCCGTCGAGAACATTCAGTACTTC
v_gene: TRBV5-4; d_gene: -; abundance: -; j_gene: TRBJ1-2; CDR3aa: CASSTAGLGIMNGYTF; CDR3nt: TGTGCCAGCAGCACCGCAGGGTTGGGAATAATGAATGGCTACACCTTC
v_gene: TRBV9; d_gene: -; abundance: few; j_gene: TRBJ1-2; CDR3aa: CASSVAVAGYGYTF; CDR3nt: TGTGCCAGCAGCGTAGCGGTGGCTGGCTATGGCTACACCTTC
v_gene: TRBV7-9; d_gene: -; abundance: few; j_gene: TRBJ1-2; CDR3aa: CASSSPRLVDGYTF; CDR3nt: TGTGCCAGCAGCTCCCCGCGTCTAGTAGATGGCTACACCTTC
v_gene: TRBV11-2; d_gene: TRBD1; abundance: -; j_gene: TRBJ1-2; CDR3aa: CASSFNSDRGWNGYTF; CDR3nt: TGTGCCAGCAGCTTCAATTCGGACAGGGGATGGAATGGCTACACCTTC
v_gene: TRBV19; d_gene: TRBD1; abundance: -; j_gene: TRBJ2-6; CDR3aa: CASTGQGAGANVLTF; CDR3nt: TGTGCCAGTACGGGACAGGGGGCTGGGGCCAACGTCCTGACTTTC
v_gene: TRBV12-3/TRBV12-4; d_gene: -; abundance: few; j_gene: TRBJ1-5; CDR3aa: CASGDGPPQPQHF; CDR3nt: TGTGCCAGCGGGGACGGTCCTCCGCAGCCCCAGCATTTT
v_gene: TRBV28; d_gene: -; abundance: -; j_gene: TRBJ1-2; CDR3aa: CASSSGWQGELYGYTF; CDR3nt: TGTGCCAGCAGTTCGGGTTGGCAGGGCGAACTTTATGGCTACACCTTC
v_gene: TRBV5-1; d_gene: TRBD1; abundance: many; j_gene: TRBJ2-1; CDR3aa: CASGRDRGHNNEQFF; CDR3nt: TGCGCCAGCGGAAGGGACAGGGGGCATAACAATGAGCAGTTCTTC
v_gene: TRBV3-1; d_gene: -; abundance: -; j_gene: TRBJ1-3; CDR3aa: CASSHYRSPLGNTIYF; CDR3nt: TGTGCCAGCAGCCACTACAGGTCCCCCCTTGGAAACACCATATATTTT
v_gene: TRBV23-1; d_gene: -; abundance: -; j_gene: TRBJ2-4; CDR3aa: CASSHSGFGVSKNIQYF; CDR3nt: TGCGCCAGCAGTCATTCAGGGTTTGGTGTGTCCAAAAACATTCAGTACTTC
v_gene: TRBV15; d_gene: -; abundance: few; j_gene: TRBJ2-5; CDR3aa: CATSRDSANQETQYF; CDR3nt: TGTGCCACCAGCAGAGATTCGGCTAACCAAGAGACCCAGTACTTC
v_gene: TRBV5-1; d_gene: TRBD2; abundance: few; j_gene: TRBJ2-1; CDR3aa: CASLRAGGAYNEQFF; CDR3nt: TGCGCCAGCCTTAGGGCGGGAGGGGCTTACAATGAGCAGTTCTTC
v_gene: TRBV10-3; d_gene: TRBD1; abundance: few; j_gene: TRBJ2-2; CDR3aa: CAISATGESTGELFF; CDR3nt: TGTGCCATCAGTGCCACAGGGGAGAGCACCGGGGAGCTGTTTTTT
v_gene: TRBV20-1; d_gene: TRBD1; abundance: -; j_gene: TRBJ2-3; CDR3aa: CSARGTGATDTQYF; CDR3nt: TGCAGTGCTAGAGGGACAGGGGCAACAGATACGCAGTATTTT
v_gene: TRBV15; d_gene: TRBD1; abundance: -; j_gene: TRBJ1-1; CDR3aa: CATSKDRANTEAFF; CDR3nt: TGTGCCACCAGCAAAGACAGGGCGAACACTGAAGCTTTCTTT
v_gene: TRBV12-5; d_gene: TRBD2; abundance: few; j_gene: TRBJ2-1; CDR3aa: CASGLVLSLGLKSYEQFF; CDR3nt: TGTGCTAGTGGTTTGGTCCTGTCCTTGGGACTAAAATCTTATGAGCAGTTCTTC
v_gene: TRBV5-1; d_gene: TRBD2; abundance: few; j_gene: TRBJ2-1; CDR3aa: CASSLLSGRGRNEQFF; CDR3nt: TGCGCCAGCAGCTTGCTCAGCGGGAGGGGGAGGAATGAGCAGTTCTTC
v_gene: TRBV11-3; d_gene: TRBD2; abundance: few; j_gene: TRBJ2-2; CDR3aa: CASSTGTSGGMTGELFF; CDR3nt: TGTGCCAGCAGCACTGGGACTAGCGGGGGTATGACCGGGGAGCTGTTTTTT
v_gene: TRBV3-1; d_gene: -; abundance: -; j_gene: TRBJ1-6; CDR3aa: CASSQVLSNSPLHF; CDR3nt: TGTGCCAGCAGCCAAGTCCTCTCGAATTCACCCCTCCACTTT
v_gene: TRBV5-1; d_gene: -; abundance: -; j_gene: TRBJ2-2; CDR3aa: CASRPTGSTSTGELFF; CDR3nt: TGCGCCAGCAGACCAACAGGGTCCACGAGCACCGGGGAGCTGTTTTTT
v_gene: TRBV20-1; d_gene: TRBD2; abundance: -; j_gene: TRBJ2-7; CDR3aa: CSARDLAGVVNEQYF; CDR3nt: TGCAGTGCTAGAGATCTTGCGGGAGTAGTCAACGAGCAGTACTTC
v_gene: TRBV11-2; d_gene: TRBD1; abundance: few; j_gene: TRBJ1-2; CDR3aa: CASSLVEGAQTNYGYTF; CDR3nt: TGTGCCAGCAGCTTAGTTGAGGGGGCGCAGACTAACTATGGCTACACCTTC
v_gene: TRBV7-9; d_gene: -; abundance: -; j_gene: TRBJ2-1; CDR3aa: CASSPPGQKLTNEQFF; CDR3nt: TGTGCCAGCAGCCCCCCCGGACAGAAACTTACGAATGAGCAGTTCTTC
v_gene: TRBV3-1; d_gene: TRBD2; abundance: few; j_gene: TRBJ2-3; CDR3aa: CASSQSTGLAGSTDTQYF; CDR3nt: TGTGCCAGCAGCCAATCCACGGGACTAGCGGGATCCACAGATACGCAGTATTTT
v_gene: TRBV10-3; d_gene: -; abundance: -; j_gene: TRBJ1-2; CDR3aa: CAIRATDFYGYTF; CDR3nt: TGTGCCATCAGGGCGACAGACTTCTATGGCTACACCTTC
v_gene: TRBV5-1; d_gene: -; abundance: -; j_gene: TRBJ1-1; CDR3aa: CASSLGGPGSTEAFF; CDR3nt: TGCGCCAGCAGCTTGGGGGGCCCGGGGAGCACTGAAGCTTTCTTT
v_gene: TRBV20-1; d_gene: -; abundance: -; j_gene: TRBJ2-5; CDR3aa: CSARDWLGADETQYF; CDR3nt: TGCAGTGCTAGAGATTGGCTAGGGGCGGATGAGACCCAGTACTTC
v_gene: TRBV27; d_gene: TRBD1; abundance: -; j_gene: TRBJ1-4; CDR3aa: CASSGSGTASEKLFF; CDR3nt: TGTGCCAGCAGTGGATCCGGGACAGCGTCTGAAAAACTGTTTTTT
v_gene: TRBV28; d_gene: TRBD1; abundance: few; j_gene: TRBJ1-2; CDR3aa: CASSLQGARSNYGYTF; CDR3nt: TGTGCCAGCAGTTTGCAGGGGGCGCGGAGTAACTATGGCTACACCTTC
v_gene: TRBV16; d_gene: -; abundance: few; j_gene: TRBJ1-2; CDR3aa: CASSSEKDPNYGYTF; CDR3nt: TGTGCCAGCAGCAGTGAAAAGGATCCTAACTATGGCTACACCTTC
v_gene: TRBV12-3/TRBV12-4; d_gene: -; abundance: -; j_gene: TRBJ2-2; CDR3aa: CASVSRTGTLGTGELFF; CDR3nt: TGTGCCAGCGTTAGTAGAACAGGGACGTTGGGGACCGGGGAGCTGTTTTTT
v_gene: TRBV3-1; d_gene: TRBD2; abundance: few; j_gene: TRBJ2-5; CDR3aa: CASTGSGSQRAQYF; CDR3nt: TGTGCCAGCACCGGAAGCGGGAGCCAGAGGGCCCAGTACTTC
v_gene: TRBV21-1; d_gene: -; abundance: few; j_gene: TRBJ2-5; CDR3aa: CASHRTGNQETQYF; CDR3nt: TGTGCCAGCCACCGAACGGGGAACCAAGAGACCCAGTACTTC
v_gene: TRBV20-1; d_gene: TRBD2; abundance: few; j_gene: TRBJ2-1; CDR3aa: CSARVPSGSNEQFF; CDR3nt: TGCAGTGCTAGAGTCCCTAGCGGGAGCAATGAGCAGTTCTTC
v_gene: TRBV5-8; d_gene: -; abundance: -; j_gene: TRBJ2-7; CDR3aa: CASSPVPALTPYEQYF; CDR3nt: TGTGCCAGCAGCCCTGTGCCAGCGTTAACCCCTTACGAGCAGTACTTC
v_gene: TRBV3-1; d_gene: -; abundance: many; j_gene: TRBJ2-1; CDR3aa: CASSKTSRSYNEQFF; CDR3nt: TGTGCCAGCAGTAAAACTAGTAGATCCTACAATGAGCAGTTCTTC
v_gene: TRBV29-1; d_gene: TRBD1; abundance: -; j_gene: TRBJ2-7; CDR3aa: CSVRILPGTGGGEQYF; CDR3nt: TGCAGCGTCCGCATTCTTCCCGGGACAGGGGGAGGGGAGCAGTACTTC
v_gene: TRBV10-3; d_gene: TRBD1; abundance: -; j_gene: TRBJ2-5; CDR3aa: CAISGDREETQYF; CDR3nt: TGTGCCATCAGTGGGGACAGGGAAGAGACCCAGTACTTC
v_gene: TRBV28; d_gene: -; abundance: few; j_gene: TRBJ2-2; CDR3aa: CASKTQAANTGELFF; CDR3nt: TGTGCCAGCAAGACCCAAGCGGCCAACACCGGGGAGCTGTTTTTT
v_gene: TRBV27; d_gene: -; abundance: few; j_gene: TRBJ2-5; CDR3aa: CASSSPLEGETQYF; CDR3nt: TGTGCCAGCAGTTCCCCCTTGGAGGGGGAGACCCAGTACTTC
v_gene: TRBV10-1; d_gene: -; abundance: -; j_gene: TRBJ2-1; CDR3aa: CATGKGESGDNEQFF; CDR3nt: TGCGCCACCGGGAAAGGGGAGTCAGGCGACAATGAGCAGTTCTTC
v_gene: TRBV24-1; d_gene: TRBD1; abundance: few; j_gene: TRBJ2-3; CDR3aa: CATSDFGQGVGDTQYF; CDR3nt: TGTGCCACCAGTGATTTTGGACAGGGCGTTGGAGATACGCAGTATTTT
v_gene: TRBV28; d_gene: -; abundance: -; j_gene: TRBJ2-2; CDR3aa: CASSPTHTGELFF; CDR3nt: TGTGCCAGCAGCCCTACACACACCGGGGAGCTGTTTTTT
v_gene: TRBV3-1; d_gene: -; abundance: -; j_gene: TRBJ2-7; CDR3aa: CASSRGTQGEQYF; CDR3nt: TGTGCCAGCAGCCGAGGGACCCAAGGGGAGCAGTACTTC
v_gene: TRBV29-1; d_gene: -; abundance: -; j_gene: TRBJ2-4; CDR3aa: CSVVPPGFTYIQYF; CDR3nt: TGCAGCGTTGTACCTCCGGGGTTCACCTACATTCAGTACTTC
v_gene: TRBV6-1; d_gene: -; abundance: few; j_gene: TRBJ2-2; CDR3aa: CASSEGTGSGELFF; CDR3nt: TGTGCCAGCAGTGAAGGGACGGGCTCCGGGGAGCTGTTTTTT
v_gene: TRBV12-3/TRBV12-4; d_gene: -; abundance: -; j_gene: TRBJ2-3; CDR3aa: CASRRGSVADTQYF; CDR3nt: TGTGCCAGCAGGAGGGGGAGCGTGGCAGATACGCAGTATTTT